This T cell receptor beta chain was identified in a study of blood T cell repertoires in COVID-19. Study as a whole: COVID-19 samples collected from the United States, Italy and Spain covered acute and convalescent phases. PBMCs, B-cell-depleted T cells, or T cells provided the cDNA or gDNA that made up the material.

In the original workflow: Scientists estimated how many nucleated cells there were by amplifying reference gene primers. TCRdb keeps only in-frame clones here, not all; method: immunoSEQ multiplex PCR. The DNA gave D and trimming, while V, J and clone size come from that table. The sample records 110,000 or so clones, about 85% being singletons. The germline CDR1 and CDR2 sequences are LNHDA and SQIVND (reference sequence). V was pared by 8 bases and J by 2 bases, with 18 bases between. The length of the CDR3 is 15 residues. The rearrangement links TRBV19 to TRBJ1-2, with D possibly being TRBD1 (5 bases). Sample: peripheral blood. The receptor was derived from a human donor in a cohort sampled during active COVID-19. In nucleotides, the CDR3 is TGTGCCAGTGGAGCCGACTTGCAGGGCAACTATGGCTACACCTTC. Protein: CASGADLQGNYGYTF.